The 14 T cell receptor beta chains presented below share a single source sample, sequenced in a study of beta chain features in type 1 diabetes. cDNA synthesis used the whole RNA isolate, giving expressed TCRB sequences. Sequencing used immunoSEQ multiplex PCR; TCRdb keeps in-frame clones, though not all of them. The sample includes around 240,000 clones, about 71% seen only once; the top ten take around 0.05%. Specimen: naive CD4+ T cells from blood. The receptors stem from a man aged 25-45 years in good health.

The rearrangement uses TRBV30 and TRBJ2-3, with D uncertain. The germline V and J ends were trimmed by 1 base and 4 bases, with 6 bases remaining between them. There are 12 residues in the CDR3. Germline CDR1 and CDR2: GTSNPN and SVGIG (reference sequence). Here the CDR3 DNA reads TGTGCCTGGAGTGGCCCGCCAGATACGCAGTATTTT. It translates to CAWSGPPDTQYF.

V usage is TRBV7-8 and J usage is TRBJ2-3, with D possibly being TRBD1 (6 bases). Between the trimmed V and J ends, which lost 2 bases and 8 bases, there was a span of 20 bases. Germline CDR1 SGHVS, CDR2 FQNEAQ. The CDR3 runs to 16 residues. The CDR3 bases are TGTGCCAGCAGCTTACCATCAACAGGGAATTCTGCTACGCAGTATTTT. This codes for CASSLPSTGNSATQYF.

The chain combines TRBV5-1 with TRBJ2-1; no definite D call. CDR1 is SGHRS and CDR2 is YFSETQ in the germline V gene. V was trimmed by 2 bases and J by 0 bases, leaving 9 bases between them. This CDR3 is 15 amino acids long. The CDR3 DNA follows: TGCGCCAGCAGCTTAAGTGTGAGCTCCTACAATGAGCAGTTCTTC. Its translation is CASSLSVSSYNEQFF.

There are a few counts of this clone. The gene calls are TRBV7-2 and TRBJ2-1; D gene uncertain. Germline CDR1 SGHTA, CDR2 FQGNSA. This CDR3 is 11 amino acids long. Deletions cut 6 bases from V and 16 bases from J, with 16 bases between. The chain's CDR3 is CASRKTSIVFF. For the CDR3, the DNA is TGTGCCAGCAGAAAGACCTCCATTGTCTTCTTC.

This rearrangement joins TRBV11-2 to TRBJ2-1; D unresolved. V was cut by 2 bases and J by 1 base, with 6 bases left in between. This CDR3 is 14 amino acids long. Germline V gives CDR1 SGHAT, CDR2 FQNNGV. CDR3 region: CASSLRISYNEQFF. CDR3 nucleotide sequence: TGTGCCAGCAGCTTAAGGATATCCTACAATGAGCAGTTCTTC.

The chain combines TRBV7-8 with TRBJ2-3; a weak D match, TRBD2 (5 bases). This CDR3 comprises 16 residues. V was cut by 1 base and J by 9 bases, with 20 bases left in between. CDR1 is SGHVS and CDR2 is FQNEAQ in the germline V gene. This CDR3 reads CASSLDRDPKTTTQYF. In DNA, the CDR3 is TGTGCCAGCAGCTTAGACCGGGATCCTAAAACTACAACGCAGTATTTT.

The chain couples TRBV7-9 to TRBJ1-2; TRBD1 is a possible D gene (6 bases). This CDR3 comprises 14 residues. Trimming took off 4 bases at V and 8 bases at J, with 17 bases between the two ends. The germline gives CDR1 SEHNR, CDR2 FQNEAQ (reference sequence). Here the CDR3 reads CASSSRQAQGGYTF. Written as DNA, the CDR3 is TGTGCCAGCAGCTCCCGACAGGCCCAGGGGGGCTACACCTTC.

In its sample, this clone was seen a few times. This chain joins TRBV7-2 and TRBJ2-5; D unresolved. The CDR3 contains 15 residues. V lost 2 bases and J lost 2, with 12 bases in between. CDR1 is SGHTA and CDR2 is FQGNSA in the germline V gene. The CDR3 DNA follows: TGTGCCAGCAGCTTACTGGGGAACAATCAAGAGACCCAGTACTTC. Residues: CASSLLGNNQETQYF.

The chain carries TRBV2 and TRBJ2-1, with TRBD1 identical over 7 bases. Trimming cost V 4 bases and J 10 bases; bases outside gene matches: 4. Germline-derived CDR1 and CDR2 are SNHLY and FYNNEI. The length of the CDR3 is 12 residues. The CDR3 reads CASSAGTEEQFF. CDR3 in DNA: TGTGCCAGCAGTGCCGGGACAGAAGAGCAGTTCTTC.

The V call is TRBV6-1, the J call TRBJ2-1; 10 bases agree with TRBD2. The CDR3 is made up of 14 amino acids. V trimming: 6 bases; J trimming: 9 bases; junction bases outside the gene matches: 8. The germline gives CDR1 MNHNS, CDR2 SASEGT. The CDR3, as DNA: TGTGCCAGCAGAACGACTAGCGGGTCTGGTGAGCAGTTCTTC. It translates to CASRTTSGSGEQFF.

The rearrangement links TRBV30 to TRBJ2-5; D might be TRBD2 (6 bases). The V gene's germline CDR1 is GTSNPN and CDR2 SVGIG (reference sequence). This CDR3 has 15 residues. The germline V and J ends were trimmed by 2 bases and 2 bases, with 15 bases remaining between them. The CDR3 protein is CAWSQFSGMQETQYF. DNA for the CDR3: TGTGCCTGGAGTCAATTTAGCGGAATGCAAGAGACCCAGTACTTC. Looking up the rest from reference TRBV30 and TRBJ2-5 gives the full variable domain: SQTIHQWPATLVQPVGSPLSLECTVEGTSNPNLYWYRQAAGRGLQLLFYSVGIGQISSEVPQNLSASRPQDRQFILSSKKLLLSDSGFYLCAWSQFSGMQETQYFGPGTRLLVL.

The CDR3 sequence: CASREGLKNQPQHF. The CDR3 coding sequence is TGCGCCAGCCGTGAAGGGCTTAAAAATCAGCCCCAGCATTTT. V is TRBV5-1 and J is TRBJ1-5; D is unresolved. Germline CDR1 and CDR2: SGHRS and YFSETQ. V shed 7 bases and J shed 4 bases, with 15 bases lying between them. This CDR3 contains 14 residues. The complete variable domain, with remaining parts taken from reference TRBV5-1 and TRBJ1-5, reads KAGVTQTPRYLIKTRGQQVTLSCSPISGHRSVSWYQQTPGQGLQFLFEYFSETQRNKGNFPGRFSGRQFSNSRSEMNVSTLELGDSALYLCASREGLKNQPQHFGDGTRLSIL.

V and J are TRBV25-1 and TRBJ1-5, with 9 bases matching TRBD1. The CDR3 totals 14 residues. Germline CDR1 and CDR2: MGHDK and SYGVNS. V lost 5 bases, J lost 4 bases, and 3 bases stayed unmatched. CDR3 sequence: CASSWTGENQPQHF. CDR3 coding DNA: TGTGCCAGCAGTTGGACAGGGGAAAATCAGCCCCAGCATTTT.

The genes are TRBV4-1 and TRBJ1-6; perhaps TRBD1 as D (5 bases). This CDR3 contains 16 residues. Deletions cut 0 bases from V and 9 bases from J, with 15 bases between. The germline CDR1 and CDR2 sequences are MGHRA and YSYEKL. CDR3 protein: CASSQEARQFTSPLHF. CDR3 sequence (DNA): TGCGCCAGCAGCCAAGAAGCAAGACAGTTTACTTCACCCCTCCACTTT.